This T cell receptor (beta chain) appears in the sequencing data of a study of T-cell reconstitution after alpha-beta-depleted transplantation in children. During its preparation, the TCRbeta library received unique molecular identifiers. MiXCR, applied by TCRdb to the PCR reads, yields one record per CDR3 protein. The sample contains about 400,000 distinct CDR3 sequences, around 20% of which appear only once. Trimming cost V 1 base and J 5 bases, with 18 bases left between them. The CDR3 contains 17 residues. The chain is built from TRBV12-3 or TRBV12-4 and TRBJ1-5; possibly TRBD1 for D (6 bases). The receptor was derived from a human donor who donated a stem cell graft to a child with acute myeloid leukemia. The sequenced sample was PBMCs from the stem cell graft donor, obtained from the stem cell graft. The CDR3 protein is CASSLGGRGLFHQPQHF. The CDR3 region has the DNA TGTGCCAGCAGTTTAGGAGGCAGGGGCCTTTTTCATCAGCCCCAGCATTTT.